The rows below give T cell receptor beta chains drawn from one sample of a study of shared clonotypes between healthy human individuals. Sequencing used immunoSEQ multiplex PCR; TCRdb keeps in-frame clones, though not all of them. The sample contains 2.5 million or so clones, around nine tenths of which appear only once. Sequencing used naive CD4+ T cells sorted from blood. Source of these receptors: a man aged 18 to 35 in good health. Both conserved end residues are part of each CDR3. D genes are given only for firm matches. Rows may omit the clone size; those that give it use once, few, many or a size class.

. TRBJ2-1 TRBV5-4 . TGTGCCAGCAGCTTGGGACAGTTTACCGCCCCCCAAACTCATGAGCAGTTCTTC CASSLGQFTAPQTHEQFF
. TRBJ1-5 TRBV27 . TGTGCCAGCAGTTTATCCAGGGCGGATCAGCCCCAGCATTTT CASSLSRADQPQHF
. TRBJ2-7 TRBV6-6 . TGTGCCAGCAGTTACTCGAGGACAGACGAATACGAGCAGTACTTC CASSYSRTDEYEQYF
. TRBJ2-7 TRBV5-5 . TGTGCCAGCAGCCTTGGGCCGGGCTCCTACGAGCAGTACTTC CASSLGPGSYEQYF
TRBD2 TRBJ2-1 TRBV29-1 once TGCAGCGTTGCCGGGGGGTACAATGAGCAGTTCTTC CSVAGGYNEQFF
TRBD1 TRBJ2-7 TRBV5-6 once TGTGCCAGCAGCGAACAGGGGAACTACGAGCAGTACTTC CASSEQGNYEQYF
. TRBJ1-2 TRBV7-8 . TGTGCCAGCAGCTTTACATCTGGGACGGATTATGGCTACACCTTC CASSFTSGTDYGYTF
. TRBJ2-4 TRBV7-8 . TGTGCCAGCAGCTTAGAGGAGGTTCAGTACTTC CASSLEEVQYF
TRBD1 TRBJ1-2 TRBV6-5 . TGTGCCAGCAGTCAACAGGGGAACTATGGCTACACCTTC CASSQQGNYGYTF
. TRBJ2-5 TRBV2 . TGTGCCAGCAGTCCAGGGGTCCAAGAGACCCAGTACTTC CASSPGVQETQYF
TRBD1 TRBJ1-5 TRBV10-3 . TGTGCCGTAGACAGGGGGCGGCTCAATCAGCCCCAGCATTTT CAVDRGRLNQPQHF
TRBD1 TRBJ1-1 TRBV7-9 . TGTGCCAGCAGCTTAGAACGGACAGGGCAGACTGAAGCTTTCTTT CASSLERTGQTEAFF
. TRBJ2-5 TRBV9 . TGTGCCAGCAGCGTAGGAGCGCAAGAGACCCAGTACTTC CASSVGAQETQYF
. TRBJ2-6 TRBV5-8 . TGTGCCAGCAGCCGCGGGACCTCTGGGGCCAACGTCCTGACTTTC CASSRGTSGANVLTF
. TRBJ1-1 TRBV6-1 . TGTGCCAGCAGTGCGACGGAGAACACTGAAGCTTTCTTT CASSATENTEAFF
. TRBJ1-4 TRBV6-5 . TGTGCCAGCAGTTACTCGATCTACAGGGCAGATGAAAAACTGTTTTTT CASSYSIYRADEKLFF
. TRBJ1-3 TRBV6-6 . TGTGCCAGCAGTCAAGGGAGAAGTTCTGGAAACACCATATATTTT CASSQGRSSGNTIYF
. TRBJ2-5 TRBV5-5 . TGTGCCAGCAGCTTAGGATACCGGGACCAAGAGACCCAGTACTTC CASSLGYRDQETQYF